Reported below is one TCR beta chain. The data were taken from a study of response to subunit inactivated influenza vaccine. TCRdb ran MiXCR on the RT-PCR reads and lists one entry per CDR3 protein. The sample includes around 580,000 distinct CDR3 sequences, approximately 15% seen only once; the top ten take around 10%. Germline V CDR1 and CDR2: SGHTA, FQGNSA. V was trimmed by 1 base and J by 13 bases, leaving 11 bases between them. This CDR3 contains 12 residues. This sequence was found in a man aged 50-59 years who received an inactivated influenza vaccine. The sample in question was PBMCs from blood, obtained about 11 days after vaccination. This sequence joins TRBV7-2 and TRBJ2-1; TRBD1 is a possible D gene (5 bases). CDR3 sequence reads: CASSLGTQGQFF. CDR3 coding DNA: TGTGCCAGCAGCTTAGGGACGCAGGGTCAGTTCTTC.